A single sample gave rise to the 22 T cell receptor beta chains below, sequenced in a study of T cell changes during pregnancy in multiple sclerosis. Repertoires were generated with immunoSEQ multiplex PCR, while TCRdb's copy carries only in-frame clones and drops some. This table has roughly 100,000 clones, roughly nine tenths appearing once. The input for sequencing was peripheral blood, taken after pregnancy. The receptors come from a female donor with multiple sclerosis, enrolled in a pregnancy study.

This clone appeared a single time. The rearrangement uses TRBV28 and TRBJ1-1; TRBD1 might be the D (6 bases). Germline CDR1 and CDR2: MDHEN and SYDVKM. Trimming left V 7 bases short and J 4 bases short, with 16 bases between. CDR3 length: 14 residues. This CDR3 reads CASISPGAFTEAFF. The CDR3 coding sequence is TGTGCCAGCATTTCACCAGGGGCGTTCACTGAAGCTTTCTTT. The complete variable domain, with remaining parts taken from reference TRBV28 and TRBJ1-1, reads DVKVTQSSRYLVKRTGEKVFLECVQDMDHENMFWYRQDPGLGLRLIYFSYDVKMKEKGDIPEGYSVSREKKERFSLILESASTNQTSMYLCASISPGAFTEAFFGQGTRLTVV.

The J gene is TRBJ2-3, the V gene TRBV5-1, with TRBD2 matching over 15 bases. Losses at the gene ends were 4 bases for V and 4 bases for J; bases not matched to a gene: 7. This CDR3 is built from 17 residues. The V gene's germline CDR1 is SGHRS and CDR2 YFSETQ. Here the CDR3 reads CASSPGLAGGVADTQYF. The CDR3 nucleotides read TGCGCCAGCAGCCCGGGACTAGCGGGAGGCGTGGCAGATACGCAGTATTTT.

The chain recombines TRBV5-1 with TRBJ2-2; possible D gene TRBD2, 5 bases. There are 15 residues in the CDR3. The germline V gene encodes CDR1 SGHRS and CDR2 YFSETQ. V was trimmed by 4 bases and J by 4 bases, leaving 14 bases between them. In DNA, the CDR3 is TGCGCCAGCAGCCCTGGCGAGGGCCCCACCGGGGAGCTGTTTTTT. Its translation is CASSPGEGPTGELFF.

The chain has TRBV4-3 and TRBJ2-7; 8 bases are shared with TRBD1. After removal of 4 bases from V and 0 bases from J, the junction contained 11 bases not matched to a gene. Germline CDR1 and CDR2: LGHNA and YSLEER. The CDR3 has 17 residues. This CDR3 reads CASSRPRRGTGSYEQYF. CDR3 nucleotides: TGCGCCAGCAGCCGGCCCCGCCGCGGGACAGGCTCCTACGAGCAGTACTTC.

The J gene is TRBJ2-5, the V gene TRBV5-1; 8 bases are shared with TRBD2. CDR3 length equals 14 residues. The junction had 8 bases not matched to a gene; V was cut back by 5 bases and J by 5 bases. In germline, CDR1 is SGHRS, CDR2 YFSETQ. The CDR3: CASSPGGAGETQYF. In nucleotides, the CDR3 is TGCGCCAGCAGTCCGGGGGGGGCTGGGGAGACCCAGTACTTC.

The V gene is TRBV4-1, the J gene TRBJ2-5; TRBD2 agrees at 7 bases. V trimming: 1 base; J trimming: 4 bases; junction bases outside the gene matches: 3. Germline-derived CDR1 and CDR2 are MGHRA and YSYEKL. This CDR3 spans 14 amino acids. CDR3 DNA: TGCGCCAGCAGCCAAGGGGGGGGAGTAGAGACCCAGTACTTC. It codes for CASSQGGGVETQYF.

The chain recombines TRBV2 with TRBJ2-3; no clear D gene. CDR1 is SNHLY and CDR2 is FYNNEI in the germline V gene. The CDR3 has 13 residues. V lost 9 bases and J 4 bases, leaving 14 bases between the germline ends. The CDR3 DNA is TGTGCCAGTACTACTAAAACCCCAGATACGCAGTATTTT. Protein product: CASTTKTPDTQYF.

This clone has just a few counts. The chain employs TRBV6-4 and TRBJ2-5, with 10 bases matching TRBD2. Germline loops: CDR1 MRHNA, CDR2 SNTAGT. V dropped 3 bases and J dropped 2; count of bases not matched to a gene: 0. The CDR3 consists of 14 residues. The chain's CDR3 is CASSEAGGQETQYF. For the CDR3, the DNA is TGTGCCAGCAGTGAAGCGGGGGGGCAAGAGACCCAGTACTTC.

The V gene is TRBV19, the J gene TRBJ1-5; 7 bases line up with TRBD1. V was pared by 5 bases and J by 4 bases, with 20 bases of the junction left unmatched. The CDR3 runs to 19 residues. CDR1 LNHDA and CDR2 SQIVND come from the germline V gene (reference sequence). CDR3 region: CASSSRTGHGYFRNQPQHF. CDR3 DNA: TGTGCCAGTAGTTCCCGGACAGGCCACGGGTACTTCAGGAATCAGCCCCAGCATTTT.

The chain is built from TRBV7-9 and TRBJ1-1; TRBD1 might be the D (5 bases). From germline, CDR1 is SEHNR and CDR2 FQNEAQ (reference sequence). There are 12 residues in the CDR3. V lost 8 bases and J lost 6, with 13 bases in between. Here the CDR3 reads CASRLGGAEAFF. The CDR3 region has the DNA TGTGCCAGCCGTTTGGGGGGAGCTGAAGCTTTCTTT.

V is TRBV18 and J is TRBJ2-2; a possible D gene is TRBD1 (6 bases). Between the trimmed V and J ends, which lost 3 bases and 2 bases, there was a span of 7 bases. The CDR3 runs 14 residues. CDR1 and CDR2 from the germline V gene are KGHSH and LQKENI. The CDR3 sequence: CASSPGGNTGELFF. The CDR3 nucleotides are TGTGCCAGCTCACCTGGGGGCAACACCGGGGAGCTGTTTTTT.

The chain combines TRBV11-2 with TRBJ2-3, with a weak D call TRBD2 (5 bases). CDR1 is SGHAT and CDR2 is FQNNGV in the germline V gene. This CDR3 spans 14 amino acids. Trimming removed 3 bases at V and 2 bases at J, with 9 bases between. CDR3 amino acids: CASSFTSTTDTQYF. CDR3 nucleotide sequence: TGTGCCAGCAGCTTCACTAGTACCACAGATACGCAGTATTTT.

Note on this clone: Other DNA sequences within the sample encode an identical CDR3. This rearrangement joins TRBV5-1 to TRBJ2-7; no firm D call. V was clipped by 0 bases and J by 3 bases, with 7 bases between them. Germline V gene lookup returns CDR1 SGHRS and CDR2 YFSETQ. CDR3 length: 13 residues. Here the CDR3 DNA reads TGCGCCAGCAGCTTGGGCCAGTTCTACGAGCAGTACTTC. Amino acids: CASSLGQFYEQYF.

The gene calls are TRBV19 and TRBJ2-2; D is undetermined. This CDR3 contains 14 residues. The V end was cut by 3 bases, the J end by 6 bases, with 11 bases between. Germline V gene sequence: CDR1 LNHDA, CDR2 SQIVND (reference sequence). The CDR3 region is CASSMTRAAGELFF. DNA of the CDR3: TGTGCCAGTAGTATGACTCGCGCGGCCGGGGAGCTGTTTTTT.

V gene TRBV7-9 combines with J gene TRBJ1-2, with TRBD1 matching 7 bases. Germline assignment: CDR1 SEHNR and CDR2 FQNEAQ (reference sequence). The CDR3 loop spans 15 amino acids. The ends lost 3 bases at V and 2 bases at J; junction bases unmatched: 6. CDR3 nucleotides: TGTGCCAGCAGCTTGGCAGGGGGAATGAACTATGGCTACACCTTC. Translation gives CASSLAGGMNYGYTF.

This clone was counted once. The chain has TRBV7-9 and TRBJ1-1; 7 bases match TRBD1. Germline CDR1 SEHNR, CDR2 FQNEAQ (reference sequence). The V and J ends lost 2 bases and 0 bases, in that order; junction bases with no gene match: 9. The CDR3 loop spans 17 amino acids. This CDR3 reads CASSLRGGPNLNTEAFF. CDR3 nucleotide sequence: TGTGCCAGCAGCTTAAGAGGGGGCCCAAATTTGAACACTGAAGCTTTCTTT.

J is TRBJ2-7 and V is TRBV7-2; 9 nucleotides agree with TRBD2. V shed 0 bases, J shed 3 bases, and the junction held 3 bases outside the gene matches. Germline values: CDR1 SGHTA, CDR2 FQGNSA. This CDR3 region has 15 residues. The CDR3 nucleotides are TGTGCCAGCAGCTTAGCTTTAGCGGGGGACTACGAGCAGTACTTC. This gives the protein CASSLALAGDYEQYF. Complete variable domain (other parts from reference TRBV7-2 and TRBJ2-7): GAGVSQSPSNKVTEKGKDVELRCDPISGHTALYWYRQSLGQGLEFLIYFQGNSAPDKSGLPSDRFSAERTGGSVSTLTIQRTQQEDSAVYLCASSLALAGDYEQYFGPGTRLTVT.

This clone occurred once. The V gene is TRBV5-1, the J gene TRBJ1-1, with a weak D call TRBD1 (6 bases). The CDR3 runs 13 residues. Deletions cut 1 base from V and 4 bases from J, with 8 bases between. Germline lookup yields CDR1 SGHRS and CDR2 YFSETQ. Here the CDR3 DNA reads TGCGCCAGCAGCTTGAGCAGGGGCACTGAAGCTTTCTTT. Encoded protein: CASSLSRGTEAFF.

This clone was recorded once. The rearrangement uses TRBV13 and TRBJ2-2; D perhaps matches TRBD1 (5 bases). Germline V gives CDR1 PRHDT, CDR2 FYEKMQ (reference sequence). The germline V and J ends were trimmed by 2 bases and 3 bases, with 19 bases remaining between them. The CDR3 runs to 18 residues. CDR3 bases: TGTGCCAGCAGCTTAAAAGGGGCGGATCTCGGGTACACCGGGGAGCTGTTTTTT. Translated: CASSLKGADLGYTGELFF.

The chain recombines TRBV11-2 with TRBJ1-3; the D gene is possibly TRBD1 (5 bases). Germline assignment: CDR1 SGHAT and CDR2 FQNNGV. V lost 1 base and J lost 2, with 6 bases in between. The CDR3 sequence is 14 residues long. The CDR3 loop is CASSLAGAGNTIYF. CDR3 nucleotide sequence: TGTGCCAGCAGCTTAGCGGGGGCTGGAAACACCATATATTTT.

The chain combines TRBV18 with TRBJ1-2; 7 bases align to TRBD1. The CDR3 covers 13 residues. The germline CDR1 and CDR2 sequences are KGHSH and LQKENI. J gave up 5 bases and V 5 bases, and 5 bases lay outside the gene matches. In DNA, the CDR3 is TGTGCCAGCTCAACCGGACAGGATTATGGCTACACCTTC. It translates to CASSTGQDYGYTF. Variable domain in full (rest from reference TRBV18 and TRBJ1-2): NAGVMQNPRHLVRRRGQEARLRCSPMKGHSHVYWYRQLPEEGLKFMVYLQKENIIDESGMPKERFSAEFPKEGPSILRIQQVVRGDSAAYFCASSTGQDYGYTFGSGTRLTVV.

The rearrangement uses TRBV10-3 and TRBJ2-5; TRBD1 matches 9 bases. TRBJ2-7 matches the DNA end more closely, so the J call is doubtful. CDR1 and CDR2 from the germline V gene are ENHRY and SYGVKD. The CDR3 is 15 residues long. The CDR3, as DNA: TGTGCCATCCTCCCGGGGGGACAGGGATCCTACGAGCAGTACTTC. Protein product: CAILPGGQGSYEQYF.